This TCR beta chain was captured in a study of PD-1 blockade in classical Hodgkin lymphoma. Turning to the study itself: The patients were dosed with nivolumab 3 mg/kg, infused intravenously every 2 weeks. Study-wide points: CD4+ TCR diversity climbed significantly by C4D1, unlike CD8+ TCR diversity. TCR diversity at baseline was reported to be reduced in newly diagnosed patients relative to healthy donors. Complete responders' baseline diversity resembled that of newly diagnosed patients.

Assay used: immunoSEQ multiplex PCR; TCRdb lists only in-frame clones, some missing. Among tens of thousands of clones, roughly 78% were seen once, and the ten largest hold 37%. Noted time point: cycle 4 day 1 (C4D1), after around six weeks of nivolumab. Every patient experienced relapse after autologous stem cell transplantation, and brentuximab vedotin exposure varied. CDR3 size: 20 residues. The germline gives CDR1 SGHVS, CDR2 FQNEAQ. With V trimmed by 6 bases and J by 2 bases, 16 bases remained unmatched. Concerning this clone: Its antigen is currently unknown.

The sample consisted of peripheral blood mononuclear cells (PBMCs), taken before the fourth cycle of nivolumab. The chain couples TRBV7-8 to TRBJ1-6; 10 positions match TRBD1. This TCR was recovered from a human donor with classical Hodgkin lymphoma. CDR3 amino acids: CASSSRDRGSVEAYNSPLHF. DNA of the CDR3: TGTGCCAGCAGTTCCCGGGACAGGGGTAGTGTTGAAGCCTATAATTCACCCCTCCACTTT.